Below, 2 T cell receptor beta chains from the same sample are listed, as sequenced in a study of T cell responses to AZD1222 COVID-19 vaccine. Some clones are missing from TCRdb's copy, which holds only in-frame ones; the method was immunoSEQ multiplex PCR. The sample has approximately 110,000 clones; approximately 85% are singletons. Sequencing was performed on peripheral blood, taken on day 0 of AZD1222 vaccination. These receptors were collected from an adult in good health.

V is TRBV6-2 or TRBV6-3 and J is TRBJ2-2; TRBD2 matches 11 bases. V shed 4 bases, J shed 6 bases, and the junction held 10 bases outside the gene matches. Germline V gene data show CDR1 as MNHEY and CDR2 as SVGEGT. This CDR3 region has 17 residues. The CDR3 bases are TGTGCCAGCAGTTCCGAAACGACTAGCGGGGAGGCCGGGGAGCTGTTTTTT. This encodes CASSSETTSGEAGELFF.

The chain employs TRBV18 and TRBJ2-3; tentatively, D is TRBD1 or TRBD2 (5 bases each). Per the germline V gene, CDR1 is KGHSH and CDR2 is LQKENI. V lost 3 bases and J 4 bases, leaving 5 bases between the germline ends. CDR3 length equals 12 residues. Here the CDR3 DNA reads TGTGCCAGCTCACCGGGGGCAGATACGCAGTATTTT. Translated: CASSPGADTQYF. The entire variable domain, with the rest obtained from reference TRBV18 and TRBJ2-3, is as follows: NAGVMQNPRHLVRRRGQEARLRCSPMKGHSHVYWYRQLPEEGLKFMVYLQKENIIDESGMPKERFSAEFPKEGPSILRIQQVVRGDSAAYFCASSPGADTQYFGPGTRLTVL.